Here is one T cell receptor beta chain with its context. Antigen unknown. V was trimmed by 8 bases and J by 7 bases, leaving 10 bases between them. The length of the CDR3 is 11 residues. The V gene's germline CDR1 is SNHLY and CDR2 FYNNEI. The sample is drawn from a study of T cell repertoires in cytomegalovirus infection. Study details: Evidence of both CMV infection and a matching HLA type came from public TCR beta signatures. General study results and limits: In two of eight donors, the top clonotype was HLA-C-restricted CMV-specific.

TCRdb re-called the reads with MiXCR, one entry per CDR3 protein. The sample carries about 180,000 distinct CDR3 sequences, 13% to 15% recorded once. Sequenced input: PBMCs. The V and J genes are TRBV2 and TRBJ2-3; TRBD1 or TRBD2 may be the D gene (6 bases each). The receptor's source is a human donor in good health (CMV status not recorded). Some clones in this sample may be carry-over from other donors' samples. This CDR3 reads CASRRGYTQYF. CDR3 DNA: TGTGCCAGCCGGAGGGGGTATACGCAGTATTTT.